Following are 21 T cell receptor beta chains from one sample sequenced in a study of persistence of HIV-infected CD4 T cells. These receptors' antigens are unknown. The immunoSEQ assay was version 4, run in survey mode. The data were produced by immunoSEQ multiplex PCR, yet TCRdb's version contains in-frame clones alone and is incomplete. The data show about 43,000 clones, around 90% seen once. Cells were stimulated nonspecifically with anti-CD3/anti-CD28 magnetic beads. CD4+ T cells upregulating both CD40 ligand and CD69 were sorted as responding cells. The sequencing here drew on CD4+ T cells sorted from PBMCs after approximately 19-hour stimulation, taken from a patient who received antiretroviral therapy. These receptors came from an adult man with HIV who was CMV-seropositive.

This clone was detected only once. V usage is TRBV6-5 and J usage is TRBJ2-1, with D maybe TRBD1 (6 bases). The CDR3 length is 15 residues. Germline V gene lookup returns CDR1 MNHEY and CDR2 SVGAGI. V lost 3 bases, J lost 7 bases, and 16 bases lay in between. The DNA for the CDR3 is TGTGCCAGCAGTTATGACAGGAGCCTAGGTAATGAGCAGTTCTTC. It codes for CASSYDRSLGNEQFF.

This chain connects TRBV6-5 to TRBJ1-1, with D possibly being TRBD1 (5 bases). The germline V gene encodes CDR1 MNHEY and CDR2 SVGAGI. The length of the CDR3 is 13 residues. V lost 5 bases, J lost 2 bases, and 9 bases lay in between. CDR3 amino acids: CASSPTENTEAFF. CDR3 in DNA: TGTGCCAGCAGTCCGACAGAAAACACTGAAGCTTTCTTT.

This chain links TRBV6-4 with TRBJ1-2; no firm D call. The CDR3 contains 13 residues. Trimming took 3 bases from V and 2 from J, leaving 7 bases between them. CDR1 is MRHNA and CDR2 is SNTAGT in the germline V gene. CDR3 amino acids: CASSEGRNYGYTF. DNA of the CDR3: TGTGCCAGCAGTGAAGGGAGAAACTATGGCTACACCTTC.

This clone was counted a single time. J is TRBJ1-5 and V is TRBV5-4; 9 bases align to TRBD1. Germline V gene lookup returns CDR1 SGHNT and CDR2 YYREEE (reference sequence). This CDR3 spans 13 amino acids. The J segment lost 7 bases and the V segment lost 4 bases, leaving 3 bases of the junction unmatched. The CDR3 coding sequence is TGTGCCAGCAGCCGGGACAGGGACCAGCCCCAGCATTTT. As protein: CASSRDRDQPQHF.

The CDR3 is CAGRSTYNSPLHF. CDR3 nucleotide sequence: TGTGCCGGGAGGAGCACCTATAATTCACCCCTCCACTTT. This chain connects TRBV27 to TRBJ1-6; D gene uncertain. V dropped 11 bases and J dropped 2 bases, with 10 bases sitting between them. Germline CDR1 and CDR2: MNHEY and SMNVEV (reference sequence). The CDR3 runs to 13 residues.

V is TRBV4-1 and J is TRBJ2-1; D uncertain. Deletions cut 2 bases from V and 8 bases from J, with 19 bases between. CDR1 and CDR2 from the germline V gene are MGHRA and YSYEKL. The CDR3 has 16 residues. The CDR3 sequence is CASSQSSGWGPHEQFF. In DNA, the CDR3 is TGCGCCAGCAGCCAAAGCAGTGGGTGGGGTCCACATGAGCAGTTCTTC.

The chain's CDR3 is CASSPGEGSTDTQYF. CDR3 nucleotide sequence: TGTGCCAGCAGCCCCGGAGAGGGGAGCACAGATACGCAGTATTTT. This rearrangement joins TRBV5-4 to TRBJ2-3; TRBD1 or TRBD2 may be the D gene (5 bases each). The germline V gene has CDR1 SGHNT and CDR2 YYREEE (reference sequence). Trimming removed 4 bases from V and 0 bases from J, with 12 bases in between. CDR3 length equals 15 residues.

V usage is TRBV28 and J usage is TRBJ1-6; D is undetermined. The CDR3 spans 14 residues. Trimming took off 3 bases at V and 6 bases at J, with 9 bases between the two ends. The germline V gene has CDR1 MDHEN and CDR2 SYDVKM. The CDR3 nucleotides read TGTGCCAGCAGTTTGAGGGCACTTAATTCACCCCTCCACTTT. This sequence encodes CASSLRALNSPLHF.

The chain uses TRBV5-1 and TRBJ2-1, with 7 nucleotides matching TRBD1. The germline CDR1 and CDR2 sequences are SGHRS and YFSETQ. The V segment lost 6 bases and the J segment 1 base; nucleotides outside the gene matches: 4. The length of the CDR3 is 14 residues. The CDR3 here is CASKPGQSYNEQFF. CDR3 DNA: TGCGCCAGCAAACCGGGACAGTCCTACAATGAGCAGTTCTTC.

V usage is TRBV10-3 and J usage is TRBJ2-1, with D maybe TRBD2 (7 bases). Germline V gene lookup returns CDR1 ENHRY and CDR2 SYGVKD. V was pared by 3 bases and J by 0 bases, with 9 bases between. The CDR3 is 15 amino acids. Here the CDR3 DNA reads TGTGCCATCAGTGAAGGGGGGGCCTCCTACAATGAGCAGTTCTTC. Translation gives CAISEGGASYNEQFF.

This clone was observed a few times. The V call is TRBV6-5, the J call TRBJ1-1; TRBD1 aligns across 10 bases. V was clipped by 6 bases and J by 5 bases; unmatched bases: 6. The CDR3 is made up of 14 amino acids. Germline V gene sequence: CDR1 MNHEY, CDR2 SVGAGI. The CDR3 DNA follows: TGTGCCAGCAGATTCGACAGGGGGCTAACTGAAGCTTTCTTT. Protein sequence: CASRFDRGLTEAFF.

This rearrangement joins TRBV4-2 to TRBJ2-1; a possible D gene is TRBD2 (6 bases). The germline V gene has CDR1 LGHNA and CDR2 YNFKEQ. V was cut by 3 bases and J by 8 bases, with 20 bases left in between. This CDR3 has 16 residues. In nucleotides, the CDR3 is TGTGCCAGCAGCCAGCTACTAGGGTCCCGCGGGGATGAGCAGTTCTTC. This codes for CASSQLLGSRGDEQFF.

The chain recombines TRBV5-1 with TRBJ2-3; no clear D gene. V shed 4 bases and J shed 2 bases, with 8 bases lying between them. This CDR3 comprises 13 residues. Looked up from germline, CDR1 is SGHRS and CDR2 is YFSETQ. The CDR3 here is CASSPPPTDTQYF. In DNA, the CDR3 is TGCGCCAGCAGCCCACCCCCCACAGATACGCAGTATTTT.

This clone has only one observation. V usage is TRBV25-1 and J usage is TRBJ1-2; unclear D gene. Trimming removed 5 bases from V and 1 base from J, with 14 bases in between. The CDR3 runs 15 residues. From germline, CDR1 is MGHDK and CDR2 SYGVNS. The CDR3 DNA is TGTGCCAGCAGTCCAGGCCCTTCGCTTAACTATGGCTACACCTTC. It codes for CASSPGPSLNYGYTF.

The rearrangement joins TRBV6-5 to TRBJ2-5; 12 bases are shared with TRBD2. The CDR3 runs 15 residues. Germline CDR1 and CDR2: MNHEY and SVGAGI. The V segment lost 4 bases and the J segment 6 bases; nucleotides outside the gene matches: 6. CDR3 sequence (DNA): TGTGCCAGCAGTTCGTCTAGCGGGGGGGCAAAGACCCAGTACTTC. Protein sequence: CASSSSSGGAKTQYF.

The chain has TRBV5-5 and TRBJ1-2; D gene ambiguous. This CDR3 is 12 amino acids long. In germline, CDR1 is SGHKS, CDR2 YYEKEE (reference sequence). V was cut by 4 bases and J by 13 bases, with 17 bases left in between. The CDR3 reads CASSQDPRTSTF. The CDR3, as DNA: TGTGCCAGCAGCCAGGACCCCCGGACTAGCACCTTC.

CDR3 bases: TGTGCCAGCTCACCCTCGAGGGTCCAGCCCCAGCATTTT. It is translated as CASSPSRVQPQHF. The chain joins TRBV18 to TRBJ1-5; D is unresolved. The CDR3 contains 13 residues. In germline, CDR1 is KGHSH, CDR2 LQKENI. The germline V and J ends were trimmed by 3 bases and 7 bases, with 10 bases remaining between them.

V gene TRBV6-5 combines with J gene TRBJ1-5; possibly TRBD1 for D (6 bases). Germline CDR1 and CDR2: MNHEY and SVGAGI. The ends were cut back, 6 bases at V and 5 bases at J, with 11 bases in the middle. The CDR3 runs to 13 residues. The CDR3 region is CASSLNRDQPQHF. The CDR3 DNA follows: TGTGCCAGCAGCCTCAACAGGGATCAGCCCCAGCATTTT.

The sample holds one count of this clone. This rearrangement joins TRBV2 to TRBJ1-5; 7 bases are a match to TRBD1. Losses at the gene ends were 5 bases for V and 3 bases for J; bases not matched to a gene: 4. CDR1 SNHLY and CDR2 FYNNEI come from the germline V gene. CDR3 length equals 14 residues. CDR3 protein: CASSWGQSNQPQHF. The CDR3 DNA is TGTGCCAGCAGTTGGGGACAGTCCAATCAGCCCCAGCATTTT.

This chain joins TRBV19 and TRBJ1-4; 8 bases match TRBD1. Trimming at V came to 6 bases and at J to 8 bases, leaving 5 bases not matched to a gene. The CDR3 contains 13 residues. Germline V gene sequence: CDR1 LNHDA, CDR2 SQIVND (reference sequence). The CDR3 nucleotides are TGTGCCAGTAGCAGGGGGCTGAAAGAAAAACTGTTTTTT. It translates to CASSRGLKEKLFF.

The chain has TRBV24-1 and TRBJ2-3, with D perhaps TRBD2 (5 bases). Trimming took off 4 bases at V and 3 bases at J, with 13 bases between the two ends. This CDR3 region has 15 residues. Per germline, CDR1 KGHDR and CDR2 SFDVKD. The CDR3 loop is CATSDSIGETDTQYF. CDR3 in DNA: TGTGCCACCAGTGACAGTATCGGGGAAACAGATACGCAGTATTTT.